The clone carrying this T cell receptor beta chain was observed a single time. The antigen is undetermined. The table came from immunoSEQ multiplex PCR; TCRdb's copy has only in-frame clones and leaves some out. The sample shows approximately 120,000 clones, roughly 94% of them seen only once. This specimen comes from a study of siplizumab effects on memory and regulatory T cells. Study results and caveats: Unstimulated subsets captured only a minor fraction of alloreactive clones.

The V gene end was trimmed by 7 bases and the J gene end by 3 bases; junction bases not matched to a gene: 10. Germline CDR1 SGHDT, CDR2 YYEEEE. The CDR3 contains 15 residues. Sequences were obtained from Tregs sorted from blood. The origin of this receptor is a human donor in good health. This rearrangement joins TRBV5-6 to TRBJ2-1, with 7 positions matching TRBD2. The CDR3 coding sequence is TGTGCCAGCCTGCGGCGGGAGACGGTCTACAATGAGCAGTTCTTC. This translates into CASLRRETVYNEQFF.